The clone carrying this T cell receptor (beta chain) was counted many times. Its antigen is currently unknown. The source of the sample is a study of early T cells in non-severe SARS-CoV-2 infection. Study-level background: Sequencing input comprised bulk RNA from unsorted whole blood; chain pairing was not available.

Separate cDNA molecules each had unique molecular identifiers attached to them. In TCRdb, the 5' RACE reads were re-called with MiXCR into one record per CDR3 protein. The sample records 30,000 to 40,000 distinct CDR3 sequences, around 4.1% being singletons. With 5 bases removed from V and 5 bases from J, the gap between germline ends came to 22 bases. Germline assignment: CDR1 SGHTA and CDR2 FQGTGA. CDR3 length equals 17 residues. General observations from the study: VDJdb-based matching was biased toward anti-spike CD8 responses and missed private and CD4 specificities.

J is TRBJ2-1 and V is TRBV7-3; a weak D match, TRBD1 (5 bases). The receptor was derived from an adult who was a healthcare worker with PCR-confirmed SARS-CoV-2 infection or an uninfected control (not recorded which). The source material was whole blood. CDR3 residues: CASSRVSGTGRHNEQFF. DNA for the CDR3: TGTGCCAGCAGCAGAGTCAGTGGAACAGGAAGGCACAATGAGCAGTTCTTC.